Each of the 28 T cell receptor beta chains below was sequenced from the same sample in a study of HIV-infected patients and healthy controls. Reverse transcription used about 500 ng RNA and constant-region primers for alpha and beta. Alpha and beta chain libraries were made separately by chain-specific third strand synthesis with multiplexing indices. TCRdb re-called the 5' RACE reads with MiXCR, one entry per CDR3 protein. Of 20,000 to 30,000 distinct CDR3 sequences listed, roughly 8.7% are singletons. All unsorted peripheral T cells were captured because whole blood was used without fractionation. The source material was blood. All receptors derive from an adult in good health.

The gene calls are TRBV29-1 and TRBJ2-7; 7 nucleotides align to TRBD1. From germline, CDR1 is SQVTM and CDR2 ANQGSEA. The CDR3 sequence is 17 residues long. V lost 4 bases to trimming and J lost 3 bases; unmatched junction nucleotides: 18. Here the CDR3 DNA reads TGCAGCGTTGCGGCGTGGGACAGAAGAAAAATAGACTACGAGCAGTACTTC. Its translation is CSVAAWDRRKIDYEQYF.

This clonotype was seen repeatedly, ten times or more. This chain links TRBV30 with TRBJ1-3; D remains unclear. The CDR3 runs 17 residues. The germline gives CDR1 GTSNPN, CDR2 SVGIG (reference sequence). The V and J ends lost 0 bases and 0 bases respectively, with 15 bases between them. Here the CDR3 reads CAWSVRLRSYSGNTIYF. CDR3 nucleotide sequence: TGTGCCTGGAGTGTACGGCTAAGGAGCTACTCTGGAAACACCATATATTTT.

This clonotype was recorded a few times. The chain is built from TRBV7-9 and TRBJ1-2; D may be TRBD1 (5 bases). This CDR3 has 16 amino acids. Trimming pared 3 bases from V and 1 base from J, leaving 15 bases between. CDR1 SEHNR and CDR2 FQNEAQ come from the germline V gene (reference sequence). CDR3 nucleotide sequence: TGTGCCAGCAGCTTCCGGGGGAGCGACGTTAACTATGGCTACACCTTC. Protein product: CASSFRGSDVNYGYTF.

This clonotype was counted many times. V usage is TRBV7-9 and J usage is TRBJ2-1, with 9 positions matching TRBD2. The CDR3 loop spans 16 amino acids. Trimming at V came to 4 bases and at J to 0 bases, leaving 4 bases not matched to a gene. CDR1 and CDR2 (germline): SEHNR, FQNEAQ (reference sequence). The CDR3 sequence is CASSSFSGSSYNEQFF. For the CDR3, the DNA is TGTGCCAGCAGCTCTTTTAGCGGGAGCTCCTACAATGAGCAGTTCTTC.

The rearrangement joins TRBV7-2 to TRBJ1-1; D gene unclear. This CDR3 is built from 11 residues. Germline values: CDR1 SGHTA, CDR2 FQGNSA. V dropped 2 bases and J dropped 7 bases, with 5 bases sitting between them. The CDR3 DNA is TGTGCCAGCAGCTTATGGAGTGAAGCTTTCTTT. This codes for CASSLWSEAFF.

This clonotype was detected many times. The chain joins TRBV11-2 to TRBJ1-4; maybe TRBD1 (6 bases). Germline loops: CDR1 SGHAT, CDR2 FQNNGV. Trimming shortened V by 5 bases and J by 8 bases, and 18 bases separated the two germline ends. The CDR3 has 15 residues. The CDR3 DNA sequence: TGTGCCAGCAGCCCCCGGACAGAGAATAGGGAAAAACTGTTTTTT. Translation: CASSPRTENREKLFF.

V usage is TRBV29-1 and J usage is TRBJ1-1; D not resolved. The CDR3 length is 12 residues. V lost 6 bases to trimming and J lost 5 bases, with 13 bases between them. Germline loops: CDR1 SQVTM, CDR2 ANQGSEA. The CDR3 nucleotides read TGCAGCGTCCTAGGAGAACGGACTGAAGCTTTCTTT. Its translation is CSVLGERTEAFF.

The chain uses TRBV7-8 and TRBJ1-2; D is unclear. Trimming removed 5 bases at V and 4 bases at J, with 17 bases between. The CDR3 contains 15 residues. CDR1 and CDR2 (germline): SGHVS, FQNEAQ. As DNA, the CDR3 is TGTGCCAGCAGCCCCGACGCAAGGAGCGCCTATGGCTACACCTTC. Protein product: CASSPDARSAYGYTF.

This clonotype was seen ten or more times. The chain employs TRBV14 and TRBJ2-5, with D possibly being TRBD1 (6 bases). The CDR3 spans 12 residues. V was pared by 2 bases and J by 9 bases, with 10 bases between. The germline CDR1 and CDR2 sequences are SGHDN and FVKESK. The CDR3 is CASSQPPGAQYF. The CDR3 coding sequence is TGTGCCAGCAGCCAACCCCCAGGGGCCCAGTACTTC. The entire variable domain, with the rest obtained from reference TRBV14 and TRBJ2-5, is as follows: EAGVTQFPSHSVIEKGQTVTLRCDPISGHDNLYWYRRVMGKEIKFLLHFVKESKQDESGMPNNRFLAERTGGTYSTLKVQPAELEDSGVYFCASSQPPGAQYFGPGTRLLVL.

In this sample, this clonotype turned up many times. The J gene is TRBJ1-4, the V gene TRBV12-3 or TRBV12-4; 8 nucleotides match TRBD1. The CDR3 spans 14 residues. Trimming took 6 bases from V and 10 from J; bases not matched to a gene: 10. In DNA, the CDR3 is TGTGCCAGCAGAATGGACAGGGAAGCGGGAAAACTGTTTTTT. This encodes CASRMDREAGKLFF.

This clonotype was seen many times. The V call is TRBV7-2, the J call TRBJ2-3; possibly TRBD2 for D (5 bases). This CDR3 has 16 amino acids. Germline assignment: CDR1 SGHTA and CDR2 FQGNSA. V was cut by 8 bases and J by 2 bases, with 20 bases left in between. As DNA, the CDR3 is TGTGCCAGCGGCGGCGGGCTACGACCCTTCACAGATACGCAGTATTTT. Protein sequence: CASGGGLRPFTDTQYF.

This clonotype was recorded many times. The V and J genes are TRBV12-3 or TRBV12-4 and TRBJ2-5, with D perhaps given as TRBD1 or TRBD2 (5 bases each). The length of the CDR3 is 11 residues. The V end lost 4 bases, the J end lost 9 bases, and 9 bases lay between the germline ends. This chain's CDR3 is CASSSPGPQYF. CDR3 coding DNA: TGTGCCAGCAGTTCTCCGGGGCCCCAGTACTTC.

Ten or more counts support this clonotype. The chain carries TRBV27 and TRBJ1-5; D call uncertain. The CDR3 runs 13 residues. The V end was cut by 2 bases, the J end by 7 bases, with 9 bases between. From germline, CDR1 is MNHEY and CDR2 SMNVEV (reference sequence). CDR3 DNA: TGTGCCAGCAGTTTAAACGGTCTCCAGCCCCAGCATTTT. It codes for CASSLNGLQPQHF.

This clonotype appeared many times. V usage is TRBV5-4 and J usage is TRBJ1-2, with D perhaps TRBD1 (6 bases). V was cut by 4 bases and J by 5 bases, with 18 bases left in between. The length of the CDR3 is 15 residues. Germline loops: CDR1 SGHNT, CDR2 YYREEE (reference sequence). CDR3 sequence reads: CASSPRGPGWYGYTF. CDR3 in DNA: TGTGCCAGCAGCCCCAGGGGACCAGGGTGGTATGGCTACACCTTC.

J is TRBJ1-5 and V is TRBV27, with D hard to call. The germline gives CDR1 MNHEY, CDR2 SMNVEV (reference sequence). The CDR3 contains 13 residues. Deletions cut 2 bases from V and 6 bases from J, with 8 bases between. CDR3 amino acids: CASSLKGIQPQHF. The DNA of the CDR3 is TGTGCCAGCAGTTTAAAGGGAATTCAGCCCCAGCATTTT.

This clonotype is classed as medium-sized (0.01 to 0.1%). This sequence joins TRBV29-1 and TRBJ2-3, with TRBD1 identical over 7 bases. Germline CDR1 and CDR2: SQVTM and ANQGSEA. The CDR3 loop spans 12 amino acids. Trimming at V came to 6 bases and at J to 4 bases, leaving 4 bases not matched to a gene. CDR3 sequence: CSVRQGPDTQYF. In nucleotides, the CDR3 is TGCAGCGTACGACAGGGCCCAGATACGCAGTATTTT.

In regard to this clonotype: Since a much larger clone is just one base distant, this may be a read error. The V gene is TRBV5-1, the J gene TRBJ1-2; D remains ambiguous. Germline values: CDR1 SGHRS, CDR2 YFSETQ. This CDR3 is 12 amino acids long. CDR3 in DNA: TGCGCCAGCAGAAATTCTAAATATGGCTACACCTTC. Protein product: CASRNSKYGYTF.

Relative to its sample, this clonotype is medium-sized (0.01 to 0.1%). The chain is built from TRBV13 and TRBJ2-1; D is possibly TRBD1 (5 bases). The CDR3 contains 12 residues. Germline V gives CDR1 PRHDT, CDR2 FYEKMQ (reference sequence). Deletions cut 11 bases from V and 9 bases from J, with 17 bases between. As DNA, the CDR3 is TGTGCCTCCGCCCCTGGGGCCACTGAGCAGTTCTTC. Its translation is CASAPGATEQFF.

At least ten counts were recorded for this clonotype. This rearrangement joins TRBV6-2 or TRBV6-3 to TRBJ1-5, with 9 bases that match TRBD1. The CDR3 totals 16 residues. The junction had 10 bases not matched to a gene; V was cut back by 8 bases and J by 2 bases. Germline V gene lookup returns CDR1 MNHEY and CDR2 SVGEGT. The CDR3 loop reads CASLSARDRGNQPQHF. CDR3 DNA: TGTGCCAGCCTTTCTGCCCGGGACAGGGGCAATCAGCCCCAGCATTTT.

In this sample, this clonotype turned up many times. The chain has TRBV6-1 and TRBJ2-3, with D perhaps TRBD2 (5 bases). V was trimmed by 7 bases and J by 4 bases, leaving 18 bases between them. This CDR3 contains 15 residues. In germline, CDR1 is MNHNS, CDR2 SASEGT. The DNA of the CDR3 is TGTGCCAGCACCTCCGAGGCCGGAGGCGCAGATACGCAGTATTTT. Residues: CASTSEAGGADTQYF.

This clonotype was recorded at least ten times. CDR3 amino acids: CASSPIPAANEKLFF. Written as DNA, the CDR3 is TGTGCCAGCTCACCTATTCCAGCGGCTAATGAAAAACTGTTTTTT. The rearrangement links TRBV18 to TRBJ1-4; D ambiguous. This CDR3 region has 15 residues. V was clipped by 3 bases and J by 3 bases, with 11 bases between them. Germline V CDR1 and CDR2: KGHSH, LQKENI.

There are many counts of this clonotype. V gene TRBV20-1 combines with J gene TRBJ2-3; 14 nucleotides line up with TRBD2. The CDR3 is made up of 16 amino acids. The trim removed 4 bases at V and 1 base at J, leaving 4 bases unmatched. The V gene's germline CDR1 is DFQATT and CDR2 SNEGSKA (reference sequence). The CDR3 sequence is CSATGLAGAGTDTQYF. CDR3 DNA sequence: TGCAGTGCTACGGGACTAGCGGGGGCCGGCACAGATACGCAGTATTTT.

Turning to this clonotype: Given the absence of the conserved phenylalanine or tryptophan at the CDR3 end, a read error is likely. The limits of the CDR3 on the DNA are not certain, so only TCRdb's listed CDR3 is given. This sequence joins TRBV7-8 and TRBJ2-1; the table calls TRBD1, which could not be checked here. The CDR3 is 16 amino acids in total, end residues counted. CDR1 is SGHVS and CDR2 is FQNEAQ in the germline V gene. CDR3 sequence reads: CASSLEKGAIYNEQGG.

This clonotype showed up just a few times. The chain combines TRBV19 with TRBJ2-5; no firm D call. Looked up from germline, CDR1 is LNHDA and CDR2 is SQIVND (reference sequence). This CDR3 is built from 11 residues. V was shortened by 5 bases and J by 7 bases, with 8 bases between the two germline ends. CDR3 sequence reads: CASSVSRTQYF. The CDR3 DNA sequence: TGTGCCAGTAGTGTTAGTCGGACCCAGTACTTC.

This clonotype was counted ten times or more. CDR3 coding DNA: TGTGCCAGCAGCAAAGGGGTCGGAAACACAGATACGCAGTATTTT. Its protein product is CASSKGVGNTDTQYF. The gene calls are TRBV21-1 and TRBJ2-3. TRBV21-1 is marked as a pseudogene. This CDR3 spans 15 amino acids.

There are many counts of this clonotype. V usage is TRBV20-1 and J usage is TRBJ1-2; possibly TRBD1 for D (6 bases). V was clipped by 3 bases and J by 0 bases, with 20 bases between them. The germline V gene has CDR1 DFQATT and CDR2 SNEGSKA (reference sequence). This CDR3 region has 17 residues. The CDR3 DNA reads TGCAGTGCTAGGGGGATGGGGGCCTCAATTTCTAACTATGGCTACACCTTC. This translates into CSARGMGASISNYGYTF.

This clonotype was seen ten or more times. This chain connects TRBV19 to TRBJ1-2; D call uncertain. V lost 7 bases and J lost 0, with 21 bases in between. The CDR3 covers 17 residues. CDR1 is LNHDA and CDR2 is SQIVND in the germline V gene (reference sequence). In DNA form, the CDR3 reads TGTGCCAGTACGCCGACAAACTCGATAAAAGCTAACTATGGCTACACCTTC. Protein product: CASTPTNSIKANYGYTF.

This clonotype was recorded at least ten times. The J gene is TRBJ2-2, the V gene TRBV20-1, with D perhaps matching TRBD1 or TRBD2 (6 bases each). In germline, CDR1 is DFQATT, CDR2 SNEGSKA (reference sequence). The CDR3 totals 16 residues. V was shortened by 4 bases and J by 3 bases, with 18 bases between the two germline ends. In nucleotides, the CDR3 is TGCAGTGCTACCAGTCCTAGGGGGGCGGACACCGGGGAGCTGTTTTTT. This codes for CSATSPRGADTGELFF.